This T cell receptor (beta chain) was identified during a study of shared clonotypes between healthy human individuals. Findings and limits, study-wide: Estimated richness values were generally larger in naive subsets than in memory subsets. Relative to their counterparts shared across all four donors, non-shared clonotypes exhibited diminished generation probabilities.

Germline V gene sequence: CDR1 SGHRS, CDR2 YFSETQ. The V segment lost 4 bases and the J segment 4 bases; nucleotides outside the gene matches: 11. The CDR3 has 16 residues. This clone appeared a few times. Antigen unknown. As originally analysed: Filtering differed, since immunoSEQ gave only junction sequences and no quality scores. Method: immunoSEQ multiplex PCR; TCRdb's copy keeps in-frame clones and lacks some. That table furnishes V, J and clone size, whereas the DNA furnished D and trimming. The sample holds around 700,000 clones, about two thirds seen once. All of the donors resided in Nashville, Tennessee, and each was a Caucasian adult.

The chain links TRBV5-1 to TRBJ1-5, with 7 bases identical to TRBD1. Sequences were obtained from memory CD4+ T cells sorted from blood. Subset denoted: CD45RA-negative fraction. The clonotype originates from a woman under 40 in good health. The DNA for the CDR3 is TGCGCCAGCAGCGAGGCCGGGACAGAGAATAATCAGCCCCAGCATTTT. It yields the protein CASSEAGTENNQPQHF.